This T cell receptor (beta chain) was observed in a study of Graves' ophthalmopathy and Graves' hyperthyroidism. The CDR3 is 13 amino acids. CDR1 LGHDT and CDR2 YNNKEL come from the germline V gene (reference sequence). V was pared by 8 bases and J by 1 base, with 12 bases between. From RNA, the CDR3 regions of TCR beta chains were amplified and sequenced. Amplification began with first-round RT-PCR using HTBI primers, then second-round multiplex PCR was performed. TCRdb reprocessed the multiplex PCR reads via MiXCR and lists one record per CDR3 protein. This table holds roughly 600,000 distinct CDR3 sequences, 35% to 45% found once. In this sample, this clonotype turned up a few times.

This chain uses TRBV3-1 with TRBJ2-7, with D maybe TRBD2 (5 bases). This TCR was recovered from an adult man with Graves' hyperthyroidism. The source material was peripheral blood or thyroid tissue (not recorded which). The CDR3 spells CASRIEGSYEQYF. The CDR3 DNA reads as TGTGCCAGCCGCATAGAGGGTTCCTACGAGCAGTACTTC.